The entry below describes one TCR beta chain. These data originate in a study of cytomegalovirus exposure and HLA in healthy donors. The PCR ran on 60 Vbeta and 13 Jbeta primers. The table came from immunoSEQ multiplex PCR; TCRdb's copy has only in-frame clones and leaves some out. Of about 170,000 clones listed, roughly 84% were seen once; the top ten hold roughly 2.1%. Trimming shortened V by 3 bases and J by 4 bases, and 15 bases separated the two germline ends. Germline CDR1 reads MNHEY; CDR2 reads SVGAGI. The CDR3 covers 15 residues. The genes are TRBV6-5 and TRBJ1-2; D may be TRBD1 (6 bases). Sequencing input: PBMCs. This TCR was sampled from a man in his late teens or twenties in good health and CMV-seropositive. The CDR3 protein is CASSYLPDSFYGYTF. DNA of the CDR3: TGTGCCAGCAGTTATCTCCCGGACAGCTTCTATGGCTACACCTTC.